This entry lists 21 T cell receptor beta chains sequenced from one sample in a study of blood T cell repertoires in COVID-19. Generated by immunoSEQ multiplex PCR, the TCRdb table keeps only in-frame clones and is missing some. The sample contains some 100,000 clones, around 81% of which appear only once. The material sequenced was peripheral blood. The receptors derive from a man in his fifties with active or convalescent COVID-19.

The chain combines TRBV3-1 (or the pseudogene TRBV3-2) with TRBJ1-2, with D perhaps matching TRBD1 (5 bases). Germline V gene lookup returns CDR1 LGHDT and CDR2 YNNKEL (reference sequence). This CDR3 has 15 amino acids. The V end lost 1 base, the J end lost 8 bases, and 17 bases lay between the germline ends. CDR3 protein: CASSQVETAERGYTF. CDR3 bases: TGTGCCAGCAGCCAAGTCGAGACAGCCGAGAGGGGCTACACCTTC.

V and J are TRBV11-3 and TRBJ2-7; possibly TRBD2 for D (6 bases). V gave up 5 bases and J gave up 0 bases, with 11 bases separating them. Germline V CDR1 and CDR2: SGHNT, YENEEA. The CDR3 runs 14 residues. CDR3 in amino acids: CASSPSANSYEQYF. CDR3 DNA sequence: TGTGCCAGCAGCCCTAGCGCGAACTCCTACGAGCAGTACTTC.

This clone was observed once. The genes are TRBV2 and TRBJ2-7, with 12 bases lining up with TRBD2. The CDR3 spans 14 residues. From germline, CDR1 is SNHLY and CDR2 FYNNEI. Trimming removed 7 bases from V and 5 bases from J; junction bases left unmatched: 6. In DNA, the CDR3 is TGTGCCAGCAAGACTAGCGGGAGCGTCAACGAGCAGTACTTC. It is translated as CASKTSGSVNEQYF.

V gene TRBV3-1 (or the pseudogene TRBV3-2) combines with J gene TRBJ2-5, with 9 bases aligning to TRBD2. Germline CDR1 reads LGHDT; CDR2 reads YNNKEL (reference sequence). The V segment lost 2 bases and the J segment 0 bases; nucleotides outside the gene matches: 13. The CDR3 covers 19 residues. CDR3 sequence: CASSQLPTSGPTHQETQYF. CDR3 DNA: TGTGCCAGCAGCCAACTCCCGACTAGCGGCCCAACCCACCAAGAGACCCAGTACTTC.

This chain uses TRBV30 with TRBJ2-3; tentatively, D is TRBD2 (6 bases). CDR3 length: 13 amino acids. The V end was cut by 5 bases, the J end by 0 bases, with 9 bases between. The germline CDR1 and CDR2 sequences are GTSNPN and SVGIG (reference sequence). The CDR3 here is CAWSGLSTDTQYF. In nucleotides, the CDR3 is TGTGCCTGGTCGGGACTTAGCACAGATACGCAGTATTTT.

This chain joins TRBV24-1 and TRBJ2-4, with TRBD1 identical over 7 bases. The germline CDR1 and CDR2 sequences are KGHDR and SFDVKD. The CDR3 extends over 15 amino acids. V was clipped by 3 bases and J by 1 base; unmatched bases: 2. CDR3 protein: CATSDPTGAKNIQYF. For the CDR3, the DNA is TGTGCCACCAGTGATCCGACAGGGGCCAAAAACATTCAGTACTTC.

The rearrangement uses TRBV5-1 and TRBJ2-7; 9 bases align to TRBD2. From germline, CDR1 is SGHRS and CDR2 YFSETQ. This CDR3 spans 15 amino acids. V was clipped by 4 bases and J by 4 bases; unmatched bases: 9. The CDR3: CASSTASGNHYEQYF. The CDR3 nucleotides are TGCGCCAGCAGCACCGCTAGCGGGAACCATTACGAGCAGTACTTC.

The chain employs TRBV3-1 (or the pseudogene TRBV3-2) and TRBJ2-7, with TRBD1 identical over 9 bases. The CDR3 is 15 residues long. Germline V gene data show CDR1 as LGHDT and CDR2 as YNNKEL (reference sequence). With 6 bases clipped from V and 5 bases from J, the junction kept 11 bases outside the gene matches. CDR3 bases: TGTGCCAGCAGTTATCCGGGACAGGGTAGCCACGAGCAGTACTTC. This translates into CASSYPGQGSHEQYF.

This chain uses TRBV19 with TRBJ2-2; possibly TRBD1 for D (6 bases). Looked up from germline, CDR1 is LNHDA and CDR2 is SQIVND (reference sequence). V lost 7 bases to trimming and J lost 3 bases, with 12 bases between them. The CDR3 totals 14 residues. The CDR3 DNA is TGTGCCAGTAATCACAGGGTAGACACCGGGGAGCTGTTTTTT. Translating gives CASNHRVDTGELFF.

This clone has a handful of counts. This chain joins TRBV6-5 and TRBJ2-7; D is undetermined. The V gene lost 8 bases and the J gene lost 1 base, with 12 bases spanning the gap. The CDR3 totals 13 residues. CDR1 and CDR2 from the germline V gene are MNHEY and SVGAGI. The CDR3, as DNA: TGTGCCAGCCAAGGTAGCTCATCCTACGAGCAGTACTTC. This sequence encodes CASQGSSSYEQYF.

The chain is built from TRBV5-1 and TRBJ1-4, with a tentative D call TRBD1 (5 bases). Germline values: CDR1 SGHRS, CDR2 YFSETQ. V lost 4 bases to trimming and J lost 8 bases, with 9 bases between them. This CDR3 comprises 12 residues. The CDR3: CASSQGGEKLFF. As DNA, the CDR3 is TGCGCCAGCAGCCAGGGCGGCGAAAAACTGTTTTTT.

This clone was seen a single time. The rearrangement links TRBV19 to TRBJ1-3; 7 bases map to TRBD1. With 10 bases clipped from V and 0 bases from J, the junction kept 6 bases outside the gene matches. The CDR3 sequence is 14 residues long. Germline CDR1 LNHDA, CDR2 SQIVND (reference sequence). CDR3 coding DNA: TGTGCCATTGGAGGGGGCCACTCTGGAAACACCATATATTTT. The encoded protein is CAIGGGHSGNTIYF.

This clone was seen just once. V usage is TRBV25-1 and J usage is TRBJ1-1, with D uncertain. The CDR3 totals 14 residues. Trimming left V 6 bases short and J 5 bases short, with 16 bases between. The V gene's germline CDR1 is MGHDK and CDR2 SYGVNS. The CDR3: CASRGREGRTEAFF. The CDR3 region has the DNA TGTGCCAGCAGAGGACGGGAGGGTAGGACTGAAGCTTTCTTT.

V gene TRBV7-3 combines with J gene TRBJ2-3; 7 bases are shared with TRBD1. The junction had 8 bases not matched to a gene; V was cut back by 5 bases and J by 3 bases. This CDR3 is built from 15 residues. Germline V gene sequence: CDR1 SGHTA, CDR2 FQGTGA. This CDR3 reads CASSQRTGRTDTQYF. CDR3 nucleotides: TGTGCCAGCAGCCAGAGGACAGGCAGGACAGATACGCAGTATTTT.

The rearrangement uses TRBV18 and TRBJ1-1; D ambiguous. V was clipped by 5 bases and J by 3 bases, with 7 bases between them. This CDR3 contains 12 residues. CDR1 KGHSH and CDR2 LQKENI come from the germline V gene. The CDR3 reads CASSFGDTEAFF. CDR3 bases: TGTGCCAGCTCATTCGGGGACACTGAAGCTTTCTTT.

The chain employs TRBV20-1 and TRBJ1-1; D is uncertain. The CDR3 covers 11 residues. The V end was cut by 6 bases, the J end by 4 bases, with 9 bases between. Germline V gives CDR1 DFQATT, CDR2 SNEGSKA (reference sequence). The CDR3 region is CSASPSTEAFF. CDR3 DNA sequence: TGCAGTGCCTCCCCGTCCACTGAAGCTTTCTTT.

This clone has only one observation. V and J are TRBV28 and TRBJ2-7; TRBD1 might be the D (6 bases). Germline V gene data show CDR1 as MDHEN and CDR2 as SYDVKM. The CDR3 sequence is 14 residues long. The V gene lost 6 bases and the J gene lost 2 bases, with 14 bases spanning the gap. The CDR3 reads CASSTGTPAYEQYF. In nucleotides, the CDR3 is TGTGCCAGCAGCACCGGGACACCGGCCTACGAGCAGTACTTC.

This clone turned up a few times. V is TRBV5-1 and J is TRBJ2-1; 7 bases are shared with TRBD1. CDR3 length: 14 residues. Germline values: CDR1 SGHRS, CDR2 YFSETQ. With 4 bases clipped from V and 3 bases from J, the junction kept 4 bases outside the gene matches. This CDR3 reads CASSGGQFYNEQFF. The CDR3 DNA reads as TGCGCCAGCAGCGGGGGACAGTTCTACAATGAGCAGTTCTTC.

V is TRBV10-3 and J is TRBJ2-1; TRBD2 agrees at 9 bases. CDR1 and CDR2 (germline): ENHRY, SYGVKD. The CDR3 consists of 14 residues. The J segment lost 5 bases and the V segment lost 5 bases, leaving 4 bases of the junction unmatched. The CDR3 reads CAISSRTSDNEQFF. The CDR3 DNA follows: TGTGCCATCAGTTCTAGGACTAGCGACAATGAGCAGTTCTTC.

The CDR3 protein is CASSLHGGPLHF. The CDR3 region has the DNA TGTGCCAGCAGCCTGCACGGTGGACCCCTCCACTTT. The chain combines TRBV5-5 with TRBJ1-6; no reliable D call. Germline V gene lookup returns CDR1 SGHKS and CDR2 YYEKEE (reference sequence). This CDR3 is built from 12 residues. V gave up 4 bases and J gave up 12 bases, with 11 bases separating them.

This clone showed up just once. V gene TRBV9 combines with J gene TRBJ1-2; TRBD1 matches at 11 bases. Looked up from germline, CDR1 is SGDLS and CDR2 is YYNGEE. Losses at the gene ends were 4 bases for V and 7 bases for J; bases not matched to a gene: 3. The length of the CDR3 is 13 residues. The CDR3 spells CASSTDRGLGYTF. The CDR3 bases are TGTGCCAGCAGCACGGACAGGGGGCTTGGCTACACCTTC. Using reference TRBV9 and TRBJ1-2 for the parts outside the CDR3, the full variable domain is DSGVTQTPKHLITATGQRVTLRCSPRSGDLSVYWYQQSLDQGLQFLIQYYNGEERAKGNILERFSAQQFPDLHSELNLSSLELGDSALYFCASSTDRGLGYTFGSGTRLTVV.